This TCR beta chain came from a study of cytomegalovirus exposure and HLA in healthy donors. General study findings and limits: With later analysis, a missense DCLRE1C variant became linked to TCR beta V- and J-gene trimming. Previously analyzed data showed that most TCR beta V segments were productive at a frequency of about 87% or about 30%.

Both 60 Vbeta primers and 13 Jbeta primers went into the PCR. TCRdb keeps only in-frame clones here, not all; method: immunoSEQ multiplex PCR. This sample's clone table lists 100,000 to 150,000 clones. V lost 1 base and J 1 base, leaving 5 bases between the germline ends. The CDR3 contains 12 residues. The germline V gene encodes CDR1 GTSNPN and CDR2 SVGIG (reference sequence). Points on this clone: Its antigen is still unknown.

Sequenced: PBMCs. The chain has TRBV30 and TRBJ2-7, with D hard to call. The TCR originated in a man aged 25-40 years in good health and CMV-seronegative. The CDR3 DNA follows: TGTGCCTGGAGTGACAGATCCTACGAGCAGTACTTC. Its protein product is CAWSDRSYEQYF.